This TCR beta chain stems from a study of T cells expressing NK-cell markers. Germline CDR1 and CDR2: SEHNR and FQNEAQ (reference sequence). The CDR3 loop spans 17 amino acids. TCRdb re-analyzed the 5' RACE reads; it lists each CDR3 protein once, without DNA. The listing contains 150,000 to 180,000 distinct CDR3 sequences. Sequenced material: blood T cells: a sorted CD56 or NKG2C T cell subset, CD4+ or CD8+ T cells, or bulk PBMC T cells (not recorded which). The sequence was collected from a woman between 45 and 65 years old in good health. This sequence joins TRBV7-9 and TRBJ2-2; TCRdb lists TRBD2, though no DNA is available to test this call. The CDR3 spells CASSQEASGRPTGELFF.